In this sample, the clone carrying this T cell receptor (beta chain) turned up many times. The sample belongs to a study of Graves' ophthalmopathy and Graves' hyperthyroidism. Using RNA transcripts, the TCR beta CDR3 regions were amplified. First-round RT-PCR employed HTBI primers, with a second-round multiplex PCR after it. TCRdb re-analysed the multiplex PCR reads in MiXCR, keeping a single row per CDR3 protein. The sample contains 600,000 to 650,000 distinct CDR3 sequences, over 20% of which appear only once. The V and J ends lost 5 bases and 6 bases respectively, with 17 bases between them. This CDR3 comprises 14 residues. Germline V lookup: CDR1 SGHAT, CDR2 FQNNGV.

This chain connects TRBV11-2 to TRBJ2-7; no clear D gene. The sample consisted of peripheral blood. This TCR came from a woman aged 18-35 years with stable Graves' hyperthyroidism. Some clones in this sample may be carry-over from other donors' samples. The DNA of the CDR3 is TGTGCCAGCAGCCAAGGCTCCGGGTTCGGCGAGCAGTACTTC. Translated: CASSQGSGFGEQYF.